This section outlines one T cell receptor beta chain sequence together with its context. No antigen is known for it. Per-nucleotide qualities are absent, and no much larger clonotype sits a single base away. Trimming leaves V shorter by 5 bases and J shorter by 5 bases, with the junction holding 6 bases beyond the gene matches. There are 15 amino acids in the CDR3, from cysteine to phenylalanine inclusive. Only the CDR3 DNA stays, 45 bases, in frame from base 1. CDR1 is given as MNHEY and CDR2 as SVGAGI, both from the germline V gene. Library creation used the immunoSEQ multiplex PCR assay. TCRdb took over this immuneACCESS table, retaining in-frame rearrangements with V and J assigned. Such tables are incomplete; in checked studies, under half of the missing clones stem from an unresolved V gene, and the remainder is unexplained. This sample has over 150,000 clones in its table, and approximately 94% of those were observed once. The ten biggest clones cover about 1.5% of the sample.

This sample was taken from a study of control samples from healthy donors and cancer patients (dated by TCRdb to the early 2020s). This TCR was sampled from a woman between 18 and 29 years old in good health. The source material was blood. The rearranged chain carries TRBV6-5 and TRBJ2-5; 12 bases in the middle match TRBD2. The DNA sequence is given as TGTGCCAGCAGTCCACTAGCGGGGGGTACGGAGACCCAGTACTTC. The resulting protein is CASSPLAGGTETQYF.